This T cell receptor (beta chain) stems from a study of blood T cell repertoires in COVID-19. At the level of the study: The United States, Italy and Spain provided the acute and convalescent COVID-19 samples. Sample material is recorded as cDNA or gDNA derived from T cells, B-cell-depleted T cells, or PBMCs.

In the source study's methods: How many nucleated cells were present was estimated from reference gene primer amplification. Here immunoSEQ multiplex PCR was the method, and the copy in TCRdb shows in-frame clones only, minus some. That table gives V, J and clone size, and the DNA gave D and trimming. The sample carries tens of thousands of clones, 75% to 90% recorded once. The CDR3 spans 12 residues. V lost 3 bases to trimming and J lost 4 bases, with 7 bases between them. CDR1 and CDR2 (germline): SNHLY, FYNNEI. The chain carries TRBV2 and TRBJ2-7; D uncertain. The sample comprised peripheral blood. This TCR came from a woman aged 55-70 years with active COVID-19. The CDR3 coding sequence is TGTGCCAGCAGTGAGCAGGATTACGAGCAGTACTTC. Translation gives CASSEQDYEQYF.